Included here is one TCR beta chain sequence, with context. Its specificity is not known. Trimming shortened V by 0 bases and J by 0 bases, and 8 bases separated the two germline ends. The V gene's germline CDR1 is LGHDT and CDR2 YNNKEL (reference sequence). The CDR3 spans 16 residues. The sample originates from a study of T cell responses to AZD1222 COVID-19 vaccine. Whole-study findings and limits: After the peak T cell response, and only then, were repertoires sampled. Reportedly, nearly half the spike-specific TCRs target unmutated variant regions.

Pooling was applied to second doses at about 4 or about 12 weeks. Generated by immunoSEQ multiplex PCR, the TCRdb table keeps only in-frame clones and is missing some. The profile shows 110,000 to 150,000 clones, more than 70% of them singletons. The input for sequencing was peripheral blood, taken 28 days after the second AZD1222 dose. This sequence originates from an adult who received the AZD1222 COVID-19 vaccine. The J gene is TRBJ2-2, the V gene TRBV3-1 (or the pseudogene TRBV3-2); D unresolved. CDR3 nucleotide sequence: TGTGCCAGCAGCCAAGATGTAAACTCGAACACCGGGGAGCTGTTTTTT. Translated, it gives CASSQDVNSNTGELFF.